This T cell receptor (beta chain) came from a study of shared clonotypes between healthy human individuals. Study background: A couple of women and three men aged 18 to 49 made up the donors. Overall study findings and caveats: Represented diversity (both genetic and exposure-history) was limited by the small number of donors.

This clone turned up a few times. Antigen specificity is unknown. The donors were all Caucasian adults (living in Nashville, Tennessee). CDR3 length: 16 amino acids. Germline values: CDR1 MNHEY, CDR2 SMNVEV (reference sequence). V lost 6 bases, J lost 2 bases, and 20 bases lay in between. Input per replicate PCR of unsorted PBMC was around 300 ng DNA, corresponding to tens of thousands of T cell genomes. Profiled with immunoSEQ multiplex PCR; TCRdb holds only in-frame clones, not every one. The sample has about 510,000 clones, over 75% seen once; the top ten hold around 13%. The V and J genes are TRBV27 and TRBJ2-7, with a weak D call TRBD2 (6 bases). The sample taken for sequencing was PBMCs. The TCR originated in a woman in her 40s in good health. Some clones in this sample may be carry-over from other donors' samples. The CDR3, as DNA: TGTGCCAGCAGCCTGATGGCGGGGCGGATGCCCTACGAGCAGTACTTC. This gives the protein CASSLMAGRMPYEQYF.